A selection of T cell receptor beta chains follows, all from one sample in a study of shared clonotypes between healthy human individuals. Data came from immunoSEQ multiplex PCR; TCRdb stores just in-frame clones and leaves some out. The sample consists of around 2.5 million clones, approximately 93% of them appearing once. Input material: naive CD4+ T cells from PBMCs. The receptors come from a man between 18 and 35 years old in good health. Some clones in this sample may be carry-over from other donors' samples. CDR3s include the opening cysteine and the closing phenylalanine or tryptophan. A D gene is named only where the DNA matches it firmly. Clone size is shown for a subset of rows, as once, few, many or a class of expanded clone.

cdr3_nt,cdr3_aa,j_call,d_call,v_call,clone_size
TGCACCAGCAGCCAAGATCTACGGGCAGGGGGTGAAAAACTGTTTTTT,CTSSQDLRAGGEKLFF,TRBJ1-4,.,TRBV1,.
TGCGCCAGCAGCCAAATAGCGGGTTTTTCCTACGAGCAGTACTTC,CASSQIAGFSYEQYF,TRBJ2-7,TRBD2,TRBV4-1,.
TGTGCCAGCTCACCACTGGCAGCACCTGGAAACACCATATATTTT,CASSPLAAPGNTIYF,TRBJ1-3,.,TRBV18,.
TGTGCCAGCAGCTTCTCGGTAACCGGAGATCCAGATACGCAGTATTTT,CASSFSVTGDPDTQYF,TRBJ2-3,.,TRBV5-8,.
TGTGCCAGCATCCGGGACAGCACCTACGAGCAGTACTTC,CASIRDSTYEQYF,TRBJ2-7,TRBD1,TRBV2,.
TGTGCCAGCAGCTTAGGAGGGAGTTTCGATGAGCAGTTCTTC,CASSLGGSFDEQFF,TRBJ2-1,.,TRBV11-1,.
TGTGCCAGCAGCTTATTCAGGGGGCGCCGTCCGGGCACAGATACGCAGTATTTT,CASSLFRGRRPGTDTQYF,TRBJ2-3,TRBD1,TRBV7-9,.
TGTGCCAGCAGTCAAGGACAGACTTGGGTCTATGGCTACACCTTC,CASSQGQTWVYGYTF,TRBJ1-2,.,TRBV27,.
TGTGCCAGCAGCTTCGATGAGAGGGGTACCTCTAACTATGGCTACACCTTC,CASSFDERGTSNYGYTF,TRBJ1-2,.,TRBV9,.
TGTGCCAGCAGTTTATTGCTTGCAGGGACACGCAATGAGCAGTTCTTC,CASSLLLAGTRNEQFF,TRBJ2-1,.,TRBV28,.
TGCGCCAGCAGCCAAGGACCCCCCGAGGAGGGTGAAAAACTGTTTTTT,CASSQGPPEEGEKLFF,TRBJ1-4,.,TRBV4-1,.
TGTGCCAGCTCACCAACCTATTCCCGTAACTCCTACGAGCAGTACTTC,CASSPTYSRNSYEQYF,TRBJ2-7,.,TRBV18,.
TGTGCCAGCAGCTTACAGAATGAGCAGTTCTTC,CASSLQNEQFF,TRBJ2-1,.,TRBV7-9,.
TGCGCCAGCAGCCTAGCGGCGGGAGGAGCAGATACGCAGTATTTT,CASSLAAGGADTQYF,TRBJ2-3,TRBD2,TRBV5-1,.
TGTGCCAGCAGCCCTGTTGGAGAGACCCAGTACTTC,CASSPVGETQYF,TRBJ2-5,.,TRBV5-6,.
TGTGCCATCAGTGAGTTCCCGGGGGTTCCAAACAACTATGGCTACACCTTC,CAISEFPGVPNNYGYTF,TRBJ1-2,.,TRBV10-3,.
TGTGCCACTTGGAATGGCAGGGAAGCTTTCTTT,CATWNGREAFF,TRBJ1-1,.,TRBV6-1,.
TGCCACAGCCCCTGGCGGGAGGGCCGAGATGAGCAGTTCTTC,CHSPWREGRDEQFF,TRBJ2-1,TRBD2,TRBV5-1,.
TGTGCCAGCAGCGTAAAGTTAGCGGGGACACCTTACGAGCAGTACTTC,CASSVKLAGTPYEQYF,TRBJ2-7,TRBD2,TRBV9,.
TGTGCCAGCAGCTTCCAGGGGTCCTCAACTAATGAAAAACTGTTTTTT,CASSFQGSSTNEKLFF,TRBJ1-4,.,TRBV7-9,.
TGTGCCAGCATTGGGGTCTCGCGGGAAAAACTGTTTTTT,CASIGVSREKLFF,TRBJ1-4,.,TRBV28,.
TGTGCCAGCAGCCAGACGAACACTGAAGCTTTCTTT,CASSQTNTEAFF,TRBJ1-1,.,TRBV28,.
TGTGCCAGTAGTCCGCGGGTGGGAAGAACTGAAGCTTTCTTT,CASSPRVGRTEAFF,TRBJ1-1,.,TRBV19,once
TGTGCCAGCAGTTTACCCGGGACGAATGAGCAGTTCTTC,CASSLPGTNEQFF,TRBJ2-1,.,TRBV28,.
TGTGCCAGCACTACAGGGTGGGGTGAAAAACTGTTTTTT,CASTTGWGEKLFF,TRBJ1-4,.,TRBV28,.
TGCGCCAGCAGCCCCGGATCTGGGGCATACGAGCAGTACTTC,CASSPGSGAYEQYF,TRBJ2-7,.,TRBV5-1,.
TGTGCCAGCAGTGATAAGCATCCCTACCCCCTTGAAGCTTTCTTT,CASSDKHPYPLEAFF,TRBJ1-1,.,TRBV6-1,.
TGTGCCAGCAGCGCTGACGGGGGTGCCCATCAGCCCCAGCATTTT,CASSADGGAHQPQHF,TRBJ1-5,.,TRBV9,.
TGTGCCAGCAGCTTAGGGGGACTCAGCACCGATACGCAGTATTTT,CASSLGGLSTDTQYF,TRBJ2-3,.,TRBV7-9,.
TGTGCCAGTAGTCGGGGTTCAGGGGAAGAAGAGACCCAGTACTTC,CASSRGSGEEETQYF,TRBJ2-5,.,TRBV19,.
TGTGCCAGTAGTATAGTGGACAGGGGCGCTCTCAATGAGCAGTTCTTC,CASSIVDRGALNEQFF,TRBJ2-1,TRBD1,TRBV19,.
TGTGCCAGCAGCTTAGCTCCTCCCGGGAGTTCTGGAAACACCATATATTTT,CASSLAPPGSSGNTIYF,TRBJ1-3,.,TRBV7-7,.
TGTGCCAGCTCACTGGGGAACCAAGAGACCCAGTACTTC,CASSLGNQETQYF,TRBJ2-5,.,TRBV18,once
TGTGCCAGCAGCGTAGATCGCAACACTGAAGCTTTCTTT,CASSVDRNTEAFF,TRBJ1-1,.,TRBV9,.
TGCGCCAGCAGAATCAACTCTGGAAACACCATATATTTT,CASRINSGNTIYF,TRBJ1-3,.,TRBV5-1,once
TGTGCCAGCAGCCCAAGACCGGGACTAGCGAAGGTTAATACGCAGTATTTT,CASSPRPGLAKVNTQYF,TRBJ2-3,TRBD2,TRBV7-9,.
TGCAGCGTTGCCCCAGACAGGGGAGAGACCCAGTACTTC,CSVAPDRGETQYF,TRBJ2-5,TRBD1,TRBV29-1,.
TGCGCCAGCAGCCCGGGACAGGGGTCAAACAATCAGCCCCAGCATTTT,CASSPGQGSNNQPQHF,TRBJ1-5,TRBD1,TRBV4-1,.
TGTGCCAGCAGTTCTGGGCCGGGCCCTCACTTC,CASSSGPGPHF,TRBJ2-7,.,TRBV28,.
TGTGCCACCAGCAGAGATGTTAGCGGGAGGGGGTCCGAGCAGTACTTC,CATSRDVSGRGSEQYF,TRBJ2-7,TRBD2,TRBV15,.
TGTGCCAGCAGTTTAATACGGAATATGAACACTGAAGCTTTCTTT,CASSLIRNMNTEAFF,TRBJ1-1,.,TRBV2,few
TGTGCCAGCAGTCCATGGGACGGCGCTGAAGCTTTCTTT,CASSPWDGAEAFF,TRBJ1-1,.,TRBV6-5,once